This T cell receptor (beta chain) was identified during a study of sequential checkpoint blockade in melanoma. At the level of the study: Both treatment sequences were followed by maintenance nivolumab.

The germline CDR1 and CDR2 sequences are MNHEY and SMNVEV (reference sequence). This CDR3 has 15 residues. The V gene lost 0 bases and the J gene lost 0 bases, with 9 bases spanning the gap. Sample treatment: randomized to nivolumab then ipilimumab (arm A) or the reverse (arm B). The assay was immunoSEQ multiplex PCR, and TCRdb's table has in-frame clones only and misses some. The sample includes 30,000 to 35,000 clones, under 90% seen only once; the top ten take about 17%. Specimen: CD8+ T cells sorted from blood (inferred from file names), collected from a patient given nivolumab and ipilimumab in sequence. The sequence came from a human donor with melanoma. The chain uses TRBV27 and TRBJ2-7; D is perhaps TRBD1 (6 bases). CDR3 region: CASSLSPRGSYEQYF. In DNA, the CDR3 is TGTGCCAGCAGTTTATCGCCCAGGGGCTCCTACGAGCAGTACTTC.